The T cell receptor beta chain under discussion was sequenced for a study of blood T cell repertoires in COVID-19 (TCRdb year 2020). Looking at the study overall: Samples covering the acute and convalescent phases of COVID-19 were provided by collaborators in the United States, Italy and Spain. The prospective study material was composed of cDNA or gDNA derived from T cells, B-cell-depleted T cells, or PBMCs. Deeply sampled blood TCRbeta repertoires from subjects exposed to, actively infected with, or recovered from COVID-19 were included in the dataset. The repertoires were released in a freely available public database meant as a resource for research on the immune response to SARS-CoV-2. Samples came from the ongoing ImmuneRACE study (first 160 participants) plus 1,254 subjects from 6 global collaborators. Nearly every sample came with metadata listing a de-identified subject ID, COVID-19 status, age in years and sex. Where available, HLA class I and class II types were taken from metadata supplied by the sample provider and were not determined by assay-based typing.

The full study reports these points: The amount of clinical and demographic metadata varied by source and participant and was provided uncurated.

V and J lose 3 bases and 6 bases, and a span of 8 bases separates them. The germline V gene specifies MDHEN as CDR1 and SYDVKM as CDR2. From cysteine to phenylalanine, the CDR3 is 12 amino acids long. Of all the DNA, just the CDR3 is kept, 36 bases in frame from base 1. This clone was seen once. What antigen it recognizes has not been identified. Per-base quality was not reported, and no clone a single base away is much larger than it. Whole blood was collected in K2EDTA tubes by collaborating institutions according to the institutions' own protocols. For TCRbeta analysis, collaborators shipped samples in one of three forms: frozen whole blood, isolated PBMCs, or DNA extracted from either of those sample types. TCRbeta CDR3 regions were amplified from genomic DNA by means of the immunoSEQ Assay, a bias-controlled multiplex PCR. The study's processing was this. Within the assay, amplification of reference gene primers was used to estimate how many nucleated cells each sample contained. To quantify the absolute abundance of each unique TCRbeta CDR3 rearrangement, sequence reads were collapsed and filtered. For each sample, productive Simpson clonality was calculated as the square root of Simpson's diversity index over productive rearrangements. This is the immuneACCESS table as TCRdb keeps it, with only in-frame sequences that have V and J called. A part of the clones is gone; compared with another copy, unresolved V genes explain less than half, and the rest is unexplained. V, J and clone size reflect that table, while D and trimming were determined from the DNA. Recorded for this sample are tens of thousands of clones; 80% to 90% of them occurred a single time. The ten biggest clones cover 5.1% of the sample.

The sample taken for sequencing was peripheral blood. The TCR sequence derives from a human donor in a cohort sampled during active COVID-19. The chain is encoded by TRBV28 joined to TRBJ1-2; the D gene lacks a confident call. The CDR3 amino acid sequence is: CASSFGGNGYTF. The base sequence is TGTGCCAGCAGTTTCGGAGGGAATGGCTACACCTTC.